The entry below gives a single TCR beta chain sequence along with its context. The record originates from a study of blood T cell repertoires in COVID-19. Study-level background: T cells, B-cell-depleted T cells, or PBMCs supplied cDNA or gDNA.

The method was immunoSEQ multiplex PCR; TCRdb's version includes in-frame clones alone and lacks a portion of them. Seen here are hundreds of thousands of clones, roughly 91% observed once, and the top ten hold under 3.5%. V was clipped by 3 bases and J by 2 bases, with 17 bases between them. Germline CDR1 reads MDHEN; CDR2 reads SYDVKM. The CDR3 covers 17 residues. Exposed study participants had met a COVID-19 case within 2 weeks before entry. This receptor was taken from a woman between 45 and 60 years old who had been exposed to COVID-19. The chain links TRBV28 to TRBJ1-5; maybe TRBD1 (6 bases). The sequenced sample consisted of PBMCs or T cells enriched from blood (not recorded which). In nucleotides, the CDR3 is TGTGCCAGCAGTTTTGGGGGGGGGCTTATAGGCAATCAGCCCCAGCATTTT. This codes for CASSFGGGLIGNQPQHF.